Listed below are T cell receptor beta chains from one sample, sequenced in a study of blood T cell repertoires in COVID-19. This table comes from immunoSEQ multiplex PCR, and its TCRdb copy is limited to in-frame clones, with some not included. The profile shows about 280,000 clones, 80% to 90% of them singletons. Sequencing was done on a sample of peripheral blood. The receptors derive from a woman in her forties or fifties who had recovered from COVID-19. Each CDR3 is given with its conserved first and last residue. D genes are given only for firm matches. Only part of the rows carry a size: once, few, many, or a class if the clone is expanded.

clone_size	j_call	v_call	d_call	cdr3_nt	cdr3_aa
-	TRBJ1-2	TRBV5-4	-	TGTGCCAGCAGCTTGGGGACAGATGGCTACACCTTC	CASSLGTDGYTF
-	TRBJ1-2	TRBV4-3	-	TGCGCCAGCAGCCAAGAGGTTAGGGGGAACTATGGCTACACCTTC	CASSQEVRGNYGYTF
few	TRBJ1-1	TRBV6-2/TRBV6-3	-	TGTGCCAGCACCCCTGCCGGCAGGTACAACACTGAAGCTTTCTTT	CASTPAGRYNTEAFF
-	TRBJ2-1	TRBV6-4	TRBD2	TGTGCCAGCAGTCCCCAGCTAGCGGGAGGGCCCTCCAATGAGCAGTTCTTC	CASSPQLAGGPSNEQFF
few	TRBJ2-1	TRBV6-5	TRBD2	TGTGCCAGCAGTTACTCGGGTAGCGGGGTTCCTGAGGAGCAGTTCTTC	CASSYSGSGVPEEQFF
-	TRBJ1-4	TRBV6-2/TRBV6-3	TRBD1	TGTGCCAGCAGTTTTCCGGGACAGGGGCGGCTTATCCAGGAAAAACTGTTTTTT	CASSFPGQGRLIQEKLFF
-	TRBJ1-4	TRBV2	TRBD1	TGTGCCAGCAGTGAAACCTATTATGGACAGGCGGCTGGGACTAATGAAAAACTGTTTTTT	CASSETYYGQAAGTNEKLFF
-	TRBJ2-7	TRBV10-3	-	TGTGCCATCAGTGAGTCAGGACAGTACGAGCAGTACTTC	CAISESGQYEQYF
-	TRBJ1-3	TRBV3-1/TRBV3-2	TRBD1	TGTGCCAGCAGCCTGGGGGGACAGCTTGGAAACACCATATATTTT	CASSLGGQLGNTIYF
-	TRBJ2-7	TRBV28	-	TGTGCCAGCAAACCGGGAGGGGGCACCTACGAGCAGTACTTC	CASKPGGGTYEQYF
-	TRBJ1-6	TRBV10-3	-	TGTGCCATCAGTGTTGGCAGGGAGGGCTCACCCCTCCACTTT	CAISVGREGSPLHF
-	TRBJ1-2	TRBV19	TRBD1	TGTGCCAGTAGGGGACAGGGCATGGGCTATGGCTACACCTTC	CASRGQGMGYGYTF
-	TRBJ1-1	TRBV7-8	-	TGTGCCAGCAGCGGCAGAAGGAACACTGAAGCTTTCTTT	CASSGRRNTEAFF
-	TRBJ2-3	TRBV11-2	-	TGTGCCAGCAGCACAAGAAATACGCAGTATTTT	CASSTRNTQYF
-	TRBJ1-2	TRBV29-1	-	TGCACCCACACACAGGCCAACTATGGCTACACCTTC	CTHTQANYGYTF
-	TRBJ2-1	TRBV6-5	TRBD2	TGTGCCAGCAGTACCAGGACTAGCGGGAGATTGTTCTTC	CASSTRTSGRLFF
-	TRBJ1-6	TRBV28	-	TGTGCCAGCAGTTTTATCGCAGGGAATTCACCCCTCCACTTT	CASSFIAGNSPLHF
-	TRBJ2-7	TRBV7-8	-	TGTGCCAGCAGCTTTTCGCAGGGTTATAGCGAGCAGTACTTC	CASSFSQGYSEQYF
-	TRBJ1-1	TRBV14	-	TGTGCCAGCAGCCAATTTTTCTTACAGGTGAACACTGAAGCTTTCTTT	CASSQFFLQVNTEAFF
-	TRBJ2-7	TRBV7-8	-	TGTGCCAGCAGCTATAATCCCGGGAGTTTAAACGAGCAGTACTTC	CASSYNPGSLNEQYF
-	TRBJ2-3	TRBV5-8	-	TGTGCCAGCAGCTTGGAACCGTCGGGGGATACGCAGTATTTT	CASSLEPSGDTQYF
-	TRBJ2-3	TRBV6-5	-	TGTGCCAGCAGTTACTCTGGGGGCCGGACAGATACGCAGTATTTT	CASSYSGGRTDTQYF
once	TRBJ2-7	TRBV7-2	TRBD2	TGTGCCAGCAGCTTAGAGTTAGCGGGGAACTACGAGCAGTACTTC	CASSLELAGNYEQYF
-	TRBJ2-5	TRBV7-9	-	TGTGCCAGCAGTTCCTTCAGGCTAGCTCAAGAGACCCAGTACTTC	CASSSFRLAQETQYF
-	TRBJ2-7	TRBV6-5	TRBD1	TGTGCCAGCCGGGGACAGGGGGCCCACGAGCAGTACTTC	CASRGQGAHEQYF
-	TRBJ1-5	TRBV5-8	-	TGTGCCAGCAGCCCGGCAGGGGAGAGCAATCAGCCCCAGCATTTT	CASSPAGESNQPQHF
-	TRBJ2-1	TRBV5-6	TRBD2	TGTGCCAGCAGCTCCTTTATCCCGGGACTAAGCCATAGAGAGCAGTTCTTC	CASSSFIPGLSHREQFF
-	TRBJ2-1	TRBV5-1	-	TGCGCCAGCAGCTTCTCCACTTACAATGAGCAGTTCTTC	CASSFSTYNEQFF
-	TRBJ1-3	TRBV9	TRBD1	TGTGCCAGCAGCGTAGATGAGTCCGGGACAGCTGGAAACACCATATATTTT	CASSVDESGTAGNTIYF
-	TRBJ2-3	TRBV4-3	-	TGCGCCAGCAGCCAAGTTCAGTATGTCAGCGGGCTGCCGCACCCCACAGATACGCAGTATTTT	CASSQVQYVSGLPHPTDTQYF
-	TRBJ2-7	TRBV27	TRBD2	TGTGCCAGCAGGACCGGGACTAGTAAACACGAGCAGTACTTC	CASRTGTSKHEQYF
-	TRBJ1-1	TRBV7-2	-	TGTGCCAGCAGCTTCGACAGGTCCGGTAGGCAGGGAGCTTTCTTT	CASSFDRSGRQGAFF
-	TRBJ2-3	TRBV6-2/TRBV6-3	TRBD2	TGTGCCAGCAGTTACGGACTAGCGGGGACAGATACGCAGTATTTT	CASSYGLAGTDTQYF
-	TRBJ2-7	TRBV7-8	TRBD1	TGTGCCAGCAGATCGGGACAGGGATACGAGCAGTACTTC	CASRSGQGYEQYF
once	TRBJ2-3	TRBV28	-	TGTGCCAGTTATGAGAGTAGCGGCACAGATACGCAGTATTTT	CASYESSGTDTQYF
-	TRBJ1-2	TRBV27	-	TGTGCCAGCAGTTTAGGAGGGAACAATAACTATGGCTACACCTTC	CASSLGGNNNYGYTF
-	TRBJ2-5	TRBV7-2	-	TGTGCCAGCAGTTACACGAAAGAGACCCAGTACTTC	CASSYTKETQYF